These 30 T cell receptor beta chains came from one sample sequenced in a study of OX40 agonist ivuxolimab in advanced cancers. Library method: the immunoSEQ multiplex PCR assay. The source is immuneACCESS, and TCRdb retained only in-frame sequences with V and J called. Part of the clones is not carried over; for the studies checked, unresolved V genes explain less than half of this, and the remainder is unexplained. The sample has around 34,000 clones on record, 81% of them singletons. The ten largest clonotypes hold approximately 1.3% of the sample. Sequences were derived from CD4+ or CD8+ T cells sorted from blood, sampled in a trial of the OX40 agonist ivuxolimab. These receptors originate from an adult with an advanced solid tumor such as melanoma, head and neck, liver or kidney cancer.

The gene calls are TRBV19 and TRBJ1-5; 7 nucleotides line up with TRBD1. V gave up 7 bases and J gave up 5 bases; unmatched junction bases: 5. Germline values: CDR1 LNHDA, CDR2 SQIVND (reference sequence). This CDR3 contains 13 residues. The CDR3 nucleotides are TGTGCCAGTACCAGGGGGGGGGATCAGCCCCAGCATTTT. It translates to CASTRGGDQPQHF.

This clone came up a few times. This chain connects TRBV29-1 to TRBJ1-2, with TRBD1 identical over 7 bases. Trimming removed 1 base from V and 13 bases from J; junction bases left unmatched: 12. CDR3 length: 13 amino acids. The V gene's germline CDR1 is SQVTM and CDR2 ANQGSEA. The CDR3 nucleotides read TGCAGCGTTGAAGTCGGTACGACAGGGAGGAGCACCTTC. Translation: CSVEVGTTGRSTF.

The chain recombines TRBV6-6 with TRBJ1-5; no clear D. Trimming pared 2 bases from V and 6 bases from J, leaving 14 bases between. Germline CDR1 MNHNY, CDR2 SVGAGI (reference sequence). This CDR3 is built from 15 residues. The CDR3 reads CASSYRPTSGQPQHF. CDR3 coding DNA: TGTGCCAGCAGTTACAGGCCTACTTCAGGTCAGCCCCAGCATTTT.

This clone was detected only a few times. The gene calls are TRBV4-3 and TRBJ1-2, with D possibly being TRBD1 (5 bases). Trimming cost V 1 base and J 2 bases, with 11 bases left between them. Germline V CDR1 and CDR2: LGHNA, YSLEER. This CDR3 comprises 15 residues. The CDR3 nucleotides are TGCGCCAGCAGCCAAGCCCAGGGCCTAAACTATGGCTACACCTTC. This encodes CASSQAQGLNYGYTF.

The chain employs TRBV29-1 and TRBJ1-4; D might be TRBD1 (5 bases). Germline-derived CDR1 and CDR2 are SQVTM and ANQGSEA. The CDR3 is made up of 12 amino acids. Trimming removed 7 bases from V and 5 bases from J, with 11 bases in between. The CDR3 DNA sequence: TGCAGCGGGGGACGGCCGAATGAAAAACTGTTTTTT. Protein: CSGGRPNEKLFF.

This chain links TRBV2 with TRBJ2-3, with TRBD2 as a possible D gene (5 bases). Germline loops: CDR1 SNHLY, CDR2 FYNNEI. The CDR3 length is 15 residues. Between the trimmed V and J ends, which lost 2 bases and 5 bases, there was a span of 14 bases. For the CDR3, the DNA is TGTGCCAGCAGTGAACAAGCGGCGGGTGGAGATACGCAGTATTTT. Its protein is CASSEQAAGGDTQYF.

This clone has just one count. The rearrangement links TRBV6-5 to TRBJ1-4, with 7 bases fitting TRBD1. Germline-derived CDR1 and CDR2 are MNHEY and SVGAGI. V lost 6 bases, J lost 6 bases, and 10 bases stayed unmatched. The CDR3 is made up of 15 amino acids. The CDR3 DNA sequence: TGTGCCAGCAGAATTACAGGGGCCCGGTATGAAAAACTGTTTTTT. This encodes CASRITGARYEKLFF.

J is TRBJ2-5 and V is TRBV28; 8 nucleotides match TRBD2. Germline CDR1 MDHEN, CDR2 SYDVKM. The V gene end was trimmed by 2 bases and the J gene end by 12 bases; junction bases not matched to a gene: 8. This CDR3 has 13 residues. CDR3 sequence reads: CASSLGASGWKYF. The CDR3 DNA reads TGTGCCAGCAGTTTAGGGGCTAGCGGGTGGAAGTACTTC.

This clone was detected a few times. The chain carries TRBV7-2 and TRBJ1-4; no reliable D call. Trimming shortened V by 2 bases and J by 0 bases, and 7 bases separated the two germline ends. The CDR3 extends over 15 amino acids. Germline V CDR1 and CDR2: SGHTA, FQGNSA. CDR3 region: CASSLIGATNEKLFF. DNA for the CDR3: TGTGCCAGCAGCTTAATCGGGGCAACTAATGAAAAACTGTTTTTT.

V is TRBV20-1 and J is TRBJ1-1, with D uncertain. The CDR3 extends over 11 amino acids. V lost 5 bases to trimming and J lost 2 bases, with 6 bases between them. The germline gives CDR1 DFQATT, CDR2 SNEGSKA (reference sequence). CDR3 coding DNA: TGCAGTGCTGCCCCCAACACTGAAGCTTTCTTT. This codes for CSAAPNTEAFF.

This chain joins TRBV7-9 and TRBJ1-1; D is perhaps TRBD1 (5 bases). Trimming took 5 bases from V and 0 from J, leaving 10 bases between them. The CDR3 contains 14 residues. Germline-derived CDR1 and CDR2 are SEHNR and FQNEAQ (reference sequence). CDR3 nucleotides: TGTGCCAGCAGCAAACAGGATATGAACACTGAAGCTTTCTTT. Translation: CASSKQDMNTEAFF.

This clone has only a few counts. The V call is TRBV6-5, the J call TRBJ2-3; TRBD2 aligns across 8 bases. CDR1 is MNHEY, CDR2 SVGAGI, per germline. After removal of 7 bases from V and 3 bases from J, the junction contained 9 bases not matched to a gene. The CDR3 extends over 15 amino acids. For the CDR3, the DNA is TGTGCCAGCACCAGACGAGCGGGAGTGACAGATACGCAGTATTTT. This encodes CASTRRAGVTDTQYF.

The rearrangement joins TRBV15 to TRBJ1-5, with TRBD1 identical over 9 bases. The CDR3 consists of 15 residues. The V segment lost 8 bases and the J segment 7 bases; nucleotides outside the gene matches: 12. The V gene's germline CDR1 is LNHNV and CDR2 YYDKDF (reference sequence). The CDR3: CATQKAGQGSQPQHF. As DNA, the CDR3 is TGTGCCACCCAAAAGGCTGGACAGGGGAGCCAGCCCCAGCATTTT.

The chain links TRBV14 to TRBJ1-1, with TRBD1 as a possible D gene (5 bases). Germline-derived CDR1 and CDR2 are SGHDN and FVKESK. The CDR3 runs 14 residues. Trimming removed 2 bases at V and 5 bases at J, with 12 bases between. The DNA for the CDR3 is TGTGCCAGCAGCCAACAGGGCGGGGTAACTGAAGCTTTCTTT. This gives the protein CASSQQGGVTEAFF.

The chain employs TRBV9 and TRBJ2-1; D tentatively reads TRBD1 or TRBD2 (6 bases each). Germline-derived CDR1 and CDR2 are SGDLS and YYNGEE. The CDR3 spans 17 residues. V gave up 4 bases and J gave up 0 bases, with 17 bases separating them. CDR3 sequence: CASSLWGAGGSYNEQFF. For the CDR3, the DNA is TGTGCCAGCAGCCTGTGGGGGGCTGGGGGCTCCTACAATGAGCAGTTCTTC.

V gene TRBV19 combines with J gene TRBJ2-2, with D tentatively TRBD2 (6 bases). CDR1 and CDR2 from the germline V gene are LNHDA and SQIVND (reference sequence). V lost 11 bases and J lost 0, with 10 bases in between. The CDR3 is 13 residues long. The DNA for the CDR3 is TGTGCCGGGGGGACTCCGAACACCGGGGAGCTGTTTTTT. It is translated as CAGGTPNTGELFF.

This clone occurred a few times. CDR3 DNA: TGTGCCAGCAGCTTGCTTGGGCAGGGGGCGTACGAGCAGTACTTC. Translating gives CASSLLGQGAYEQYF. The V and J genes are TRBV5-4 and TRBJ2-7; 8 bases align to TRBD1. V lost 1 base, J lost 4 bases, and 7 bases stayed unmatched. Per germline, CDR1 SGHNT and CDR2 YYREEE (reference sequence). This CDR3 contains 15 residues.

This rearrangement joins TRBV4-2 to TRBJ1-5; D unresolved. Trimming shortened V by 4 bases and J by 5 bases, and 9 bases separated the two germline ends. The germline V gene encodes CDR1 LGHNA and CDR2 YNFKEQ. CDR3 size: 13 residues. The CDR3 sequence is CASSLASDQPQHF. CDR3 DNA: TGTGCCAGCAGCCTGGCGTCGGATCAGCCCCAGCATTTT.

This rearrangement joins TRBV18 to TRBJ1-1; 7 bases line up with TRBD1. The CDR3 sequence is 13 residues long. Looked up from germline, CDR1 is KGHSH and CDR2 is LQKENI. J gave up 4 bases and V 9 bases, and 8 bases lay outside the gene matches. CDR3: CASAVGQTTEAFF. Here the CDR3 DNA reads TGTGCCAGTGCCGTGGGACAGACCACTGAAGCTTTCTTT.

This clone is labeled medium-sized. The CDR3 reads CASSSGQGAGDSPLHF. CDR3 DNA sequence: TGTGCCAGCTCATCGGGACAGGGGGCGGGGGATTCACCCCTCCACTTT. The chain links TRBV5-6 to TRBJ1-6; 12 bases agree with TRBD1. The CDR3 length is 16 residues. Germline V gene sequence: CDR1 SGHDT, CDR2 YYEEEE. With V trimmed by 7 bases and J by 8 bases, 10 bases remained unmatched.

This chain joins TRBV4-3 and TRBJ2-1; 7 bases map to TRBD2. This CDR3 region has 17 residues. Germline V gene lookup returns CDR1 LGHNA and CDR2 YSLEER. V lost 0 bases to trimming and J lost 6 bases; unmatched junction nucleotides: 11. CDR3 sequence reads: CASSQDWRDLAANEQFF. The CDR3 coding sequence is TGCGCCAGCAGCCAAGACTGGCGGGACCTAGCGGCCAATGAGCAGTTCTTC.

CDR3 bases: TGTGCCAGCAGAACAGGGAGCGTTGAAGCTTTCTTT. It codes for CASRTGSVEAFF. The chain carries TRBV6-5 and TRBJ1-1; TRBD1 is a possible D gene (6 bases). The CDR3 length is 12 residues. Germline V CDR1 and CDR2: MNHEY, SVGAGI. The V gene lost 6 bases and the J gene lost 7 bases, with 12 bases spanning the gap.

The chain employs TRBV6-8 and TRBJ2-5; TRBD1 matches at 8 bases. Germline loops: CDR1 MNHGY, CDR2 SAAAGT. J lost 5 bases, V lost 8 bases, and 7 bases had no gene match. This CDR3 region has 13 residues. This chain's CDR3 is CASQAGGLETQYF. The CDR3 bases are TGTGCCAGCCAGGCAGGGGGCCTGGAGACCCAGTACTTC.

This chain uses TRBV19 with TRBJ1-1; D perhaps matches TRBD1 (5 bases). Trimming cost V 1 base and J 3 bases, with 21 bases left between them. Germline V CDR1 and CDR2: LNHDA, SQIVND (reference sequence). The CDR3 contains 18 residues. The CDR3 DNA sequence: TGTGCCAGTAGTATAGGGGCGGGGACCCCCGATAAGGACACTGAAGCTTTCTTT. The encoded protein is CASSIGAGTPDKDTEAFF.

This chain connects TRBV28 to TRBJ2-7, with 8 bases lining up with TRBD1. The V gene end was trimmed by 2 bases and the J gene end by 6 bases; junction bases not matched to a gene: 6. Per germline, CDR1 MDHEN and CDR2 SYDVKM. This CDR3 is built from 14 residues. CDR3 nucleotide sequence: TGTGCCAGCAGTTTAATTCAGGGGGCGCGCGAGCAGTACTTC. Amino acids: CASSLIQGAREQYF.

V gene TRBV19 combines with J gene TRBJ2-1, with D perhaps matching TRBD1 or TRBD2 (6 bases each). Germline V gene sequence: CDR1 LNHDA, CDR2 SQIVND (reference sequence). V was pared by 2 bases and J by 1 base, with 15 bases between. The CDR3 totals 17 residues. DNA of the CDR3: TGTGCCAGTAGTATAAGGGGGGCAGGGACGTCCTACAATGAGCAGTTCTTC. Protein: CASSIRGAGTSYNEQFF.

The chain employs TRBV9 and TRBJ2-7, with a weak D call TRBD2 (5 bases). Germline CDR1 and CDR2: SGDLS and YYNGEE. Trimming pared 7 bases from V and 2 bases from J, leaving 13 bases between. The CDR3 is 13 residues long. Written as DNA, the CDR3 is TGTGCCAGCCCGCCGAGGGTGACCTACGAGCAGTACTTC. Protein product: CASPPRVTYEQYF. Complete variable domain (other parts from reference TRBV9 and TRBJ2-7): DSGVTQTPKHLITATGQRVTLRCSPRSGDLSVYWYQQSLDQGLQFLIQYYNGEERAKGNILERFSAQQFPDLHSELNLSSLELGDSALYFCASPPRVTYEQYFGPGTRLTVT.

The chain combines TRBV5-1 with TRBJ2-2; no definite D call. V lost 4 bases and J 5 bases, leaving 15 bases between the germline ends. The CDR3 has 15 residues. CDR1 and CDR2 from the germline V gene are SGHRS and YFSETQ. This CDR3 is CASSPRGRKTGELFF. CDR3 DNA: TGCGCCAGCAGCCCACGAGGACGGAAAACCGGGGAGCTGTTTTTT.

This clone was seen only a few times. The V gene is TRBV19, the J gene TRBJ1-2; 8 positions agree with TRBD1. This CDR3 is built from 14 residues. Trimming cost V 7 bases and J 4 bases; bases outside gene matches: 8. The V gene's germline CDR1 is LNHDA and CDR2 SQIVND (reference sequence). CDR3 DNA sequence: TGTGCCAGTACCATTGGACAGGGCCCCTATGGCTACACCTTC. It specifies CASTIGQGPYGYTF.

V gene TRBV6-6 combines with J gene TRBJ1-5, with TRBD1 identical over 7 bases. After removal of 0 bases from V and 5 bases from J, the junction contained 4 bases not matched to a gene. The CDR3 is 15 amino acids. Germline CDR1 MNHNY, CDR2 SVGAGI (reference sequence). This CDR3 reads CASSYSRQGDQPQHF. Written as DNA, the CDR3 is TGTGCCAGCAGTTACTCGCGGCAGGGGGATCAGCCCCAGCATTTT.